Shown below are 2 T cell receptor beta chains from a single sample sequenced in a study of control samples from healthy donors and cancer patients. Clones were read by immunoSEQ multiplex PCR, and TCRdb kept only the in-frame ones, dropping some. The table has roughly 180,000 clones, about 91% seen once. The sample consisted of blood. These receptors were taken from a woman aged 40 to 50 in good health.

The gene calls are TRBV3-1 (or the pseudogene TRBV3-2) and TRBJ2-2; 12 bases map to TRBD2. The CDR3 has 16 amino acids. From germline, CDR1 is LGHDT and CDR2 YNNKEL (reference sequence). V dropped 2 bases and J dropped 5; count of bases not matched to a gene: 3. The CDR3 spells CASSQPSGGGTGELFF. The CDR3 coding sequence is TGTGCCAGCAGCCAACCTAGCGGGGGGGGAACCGGGGAGCTGTTTTTT.

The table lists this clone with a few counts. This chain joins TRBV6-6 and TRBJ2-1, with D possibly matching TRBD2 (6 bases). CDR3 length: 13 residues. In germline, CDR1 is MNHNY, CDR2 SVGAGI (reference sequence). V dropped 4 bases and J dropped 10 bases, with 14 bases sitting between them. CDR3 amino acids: CASSFVPAGEQFF. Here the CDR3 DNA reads TGTGCCAGCAGTTTCGTCCCGGCGGGGGAGCAGTTCTTC.